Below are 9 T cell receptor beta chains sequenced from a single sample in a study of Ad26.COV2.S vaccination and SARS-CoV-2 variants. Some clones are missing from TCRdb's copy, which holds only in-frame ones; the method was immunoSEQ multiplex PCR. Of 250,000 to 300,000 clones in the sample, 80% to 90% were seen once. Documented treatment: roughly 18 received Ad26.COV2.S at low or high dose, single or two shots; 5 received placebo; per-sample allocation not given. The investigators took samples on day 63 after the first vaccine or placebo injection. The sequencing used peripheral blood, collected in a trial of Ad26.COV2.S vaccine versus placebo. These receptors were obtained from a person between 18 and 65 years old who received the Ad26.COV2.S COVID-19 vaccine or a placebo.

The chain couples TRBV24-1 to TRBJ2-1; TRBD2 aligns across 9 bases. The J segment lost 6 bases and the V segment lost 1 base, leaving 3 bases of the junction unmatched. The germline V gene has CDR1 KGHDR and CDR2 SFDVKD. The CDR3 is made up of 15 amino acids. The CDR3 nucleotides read TGTGCCACCAGTGATTTAGCGGGGGGTGTCAATGAGCAGTTCTTC. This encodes CATSDLAGGVNEQFF.

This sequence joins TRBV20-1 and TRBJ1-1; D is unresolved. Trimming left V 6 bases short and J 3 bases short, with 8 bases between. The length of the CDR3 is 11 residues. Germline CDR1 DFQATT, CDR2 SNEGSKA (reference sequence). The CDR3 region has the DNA TGCAGTGCCCGGCCGTACACTGAAGCTTTCTTT. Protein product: CSARPYTEAFF.

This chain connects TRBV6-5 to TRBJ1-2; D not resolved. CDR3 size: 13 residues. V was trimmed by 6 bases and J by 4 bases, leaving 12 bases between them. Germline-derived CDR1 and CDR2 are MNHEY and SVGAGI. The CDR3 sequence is CASSTTGRYGYTF. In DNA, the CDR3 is TGTGCCAGCAGCACAACTGGGCGCTATGGCTACACCTTC.

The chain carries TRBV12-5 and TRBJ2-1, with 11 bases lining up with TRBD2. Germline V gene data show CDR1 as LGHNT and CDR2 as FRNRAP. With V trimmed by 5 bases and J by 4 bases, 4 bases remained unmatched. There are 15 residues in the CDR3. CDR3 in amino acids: CASGPGTSGYNEQFF. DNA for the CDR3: TGTGCTAGTGGTCCCGGGACTAGCGGATACAATGAGCAGTTCTTC.

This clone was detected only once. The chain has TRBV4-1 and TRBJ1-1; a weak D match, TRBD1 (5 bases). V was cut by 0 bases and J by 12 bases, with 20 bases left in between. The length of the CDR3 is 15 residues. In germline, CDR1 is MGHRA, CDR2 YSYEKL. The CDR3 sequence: CASSQDGVPGSRPFF. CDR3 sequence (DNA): TGCGCCAGCAGCCAAGACGGGGTCCCAGGGTCGCGGCCTTTCTTT.

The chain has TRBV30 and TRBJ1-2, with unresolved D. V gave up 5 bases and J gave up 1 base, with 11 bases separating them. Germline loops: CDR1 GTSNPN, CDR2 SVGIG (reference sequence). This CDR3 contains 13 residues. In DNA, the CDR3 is TGTGCCTGGGCCTCGCGGTATAACTATGGCTACACCTTC. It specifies CAWASRYNYGYTF.

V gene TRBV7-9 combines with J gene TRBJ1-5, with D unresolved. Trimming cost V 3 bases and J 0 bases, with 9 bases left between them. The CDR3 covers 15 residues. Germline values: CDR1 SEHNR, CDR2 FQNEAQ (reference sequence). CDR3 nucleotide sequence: TGTGCCAGCAGCTTGATGGGAGATAGCAATCAGCCCCAGCATTTT. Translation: CASSLMGDSNQPQHF. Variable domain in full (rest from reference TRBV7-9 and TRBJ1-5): DTGVSQNPRHKITKRGQNVTFRCDPISEHNRLYWYRQTLGQGPEFLTYFQNEAQLEKSRLLSDRFSAERPKGSFSTLEIQRTEQGDSAMYLCASSLMGDSNQPQHFGDGTRLSIL.

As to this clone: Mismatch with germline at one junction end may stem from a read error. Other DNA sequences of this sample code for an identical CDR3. This CDR3 reads CASSLAPTGYGYTF. As DNA, the CDR3 is TGTGCCAGTAGCTTAGCGCCGACAGGGTATGGCTACACCTTC. This chain joins TRBV7-2 and TRBJ1-2; 7 bases map to TRBD1. CDR1 and CDR2 from the germline V gene are SGHTA and FQGNSA. The CDR3 has 14 residues.

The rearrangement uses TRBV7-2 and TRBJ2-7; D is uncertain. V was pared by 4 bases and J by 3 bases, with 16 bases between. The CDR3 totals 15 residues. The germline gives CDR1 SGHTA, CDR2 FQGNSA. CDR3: CASSSYWGSIYEQYF. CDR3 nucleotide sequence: TGTGCCAGCAGCTCTTACTGGGGATCGATCTACGAGCAGTACTTC.